The 16 T cell receptor beta chains below were found in one sample sequenced in a study of blood T cells in healthy people across ages. For the second PCR, which ran for roughly 7 to 11 cycles, a sample-barcoded 5' primer and a J-beta primer mix were used. MiXCR was run by TCRdb on the 5' RACE reads, yielding one entry per CDR3 protein. The profile shows some 880,000 distinct CDR3 sequences, 35% to 40% of them singletons. The sequenced sample consisted of blood. Receptor source: a man aged 18 to 29 in good health.

The chain couples TRBV29-1 to TRBJ1-1; TRBD1 is a possible D gene (5 bases). This CDR3 spans 14 amino acids. Germline assignment: CDR1 SQVTM and CDR2 ANQGSEA. V was trimmed by 6 bases and J by 8 bases, leaving 22 bases between them. Written as DNA, the CDR3 is TGCAGCGTCCGGACAAGCTCAGGTGGTCAGGAAGCTTTCTTT. Its protein product is CSVRTSSGGQEAFF.

The chain has TRBV27 and TRBJ2-4; TRBD1 agrees at 7 bases. The better agreement between TRBJ2-7 and the DNA end casts doubt on the J call. The germline V gene encodes CDR1 MNHEY and CDR2 SMNVEV (reference sequence). The CDR3 is 15 residues long. CDR3 sequence reads: CASSFKDRVHYEQYF. The CDR3 bases are TGTGCCAGCAGTTTTAAAGACAGGGTCCACTACGAGCAGTACTTC.

The J gene is TRBJ2-5, the V gene TRBV20-1, with 8 bases lining up with TRBD1. The V gene end was trimmed by 6 bases and the J gene end by 5 bases; junction bases not matched to a gene: 5. Germline CDR1 DFQATT, CDR2 SNEGSKA (reference sequence). The CDR3 extends over 12 amino acids. The CDR3 reads CSAGQGSETQYF. The CDR3 coding sequence is TGCAGTGCCGGACAGGGTTCGGAGACCCAGTACTTC.

This clonotype occurred a few times. The V gene is TRBV4-3, the J gene TRBJ2-3; D gene uncertain. The ends were cut back, 0 bases at V and 1 base at J, with 14 bases in the middle. CDR1 and CDR2 from the germline V gene are LGHNA and YSLEER. The CDR3 has 17 amino acids. The CDR3 spells CASSQDIRRAGTDTQYF. CDR3 in DNA: TGCGCCAGCAGCCAAGATATACGGCGAGCAGGCACAGATACGCAGTATTTT.

V usage is TRBV5-1 and J usage is TRBJ2-4; unclear D gene. Trimming took 0 bases from V and 2 from J, leaving 9 bases between them. The CDR3 has 15 amino acids. Germline CDR1 and CDR2: SGHRS and YFSETQ. CDR3 sequence: CASSLGPGTKNIQYF. The CDR3 region has the DNA TGCGCCAGCAGCTTGGGTCCCGGAACCAAAAACATTCAGTACTTC.

This rearrangement joins TRBV7-2 to TRBJ2-2, with 7 bases identical to TRBD1. The CDR3 length is 15 residues. The germline CDR1 and CDR2 sequences are SGHTA and FQGNSA. V shed 3 bases, J shed 6 bases, and the junction held 7 bases outside the gene matches. CDR3 loop: CASSFLDTGAGELFF. Here the CDR3 DNA reads TGTGCCAGCAGCTTCTTGGATACAGGGGCCGGGGAGCTGTTTTTT.

The chain employs TRBV11-2 and TRBJ2-7, with 10 bases matching TRBD1. The end of the DNA is better explained by TRBJ2-5, so the J call may be wrong. This CDR3 has 17 residues. Germline V lookup: CDR1 SGHAT, CDR2 FQNNGV. CDR3 in DNA: TGTGCCAGCAGTTCTGGACTGGGACAGGGGTTGGTAGAGACCCAGTACTTC. Its protein is CASSSGLGQGLVETQYF.

This clonotype was found a few times. The chain links TRBV25-1 to TRBJ1-2, with unresolved D. Germline V gives CDR1 MGHDK, CDR2 SYGVNS. V was cut by 1 base and J by 8 bases, with 11 bases left in between. The CDR3 loop spans 13 amino acids. Written as DNA, the CDR3 is TGTGCCAGCAGTGAATTAATGGGGTACGGCTACACCTTC. Protein sequence: CASSELMGYGYTF.

This clonotype was seen only a few times. The J gene is TRBJ2-2, the V gene TRBV12-3 or TRBV12-4; no clear D gene. This CDR3 region has 14 residues. Between the trimmed V and J ends, which lost 2 bases and 6 bases, there was a span of 10 bases. CDR3 DNA sequence: TGTGCCAGCAGTTTAAGCAGAGAGGCCGGGGAGCTGTTTTTT. As protein: CASSLSREAGELFF.

This rearrangement joins TRBV9 to TRBJ2-5; D is perhaps TRBD2 (7 bases). Trimming cost V 7 bases and J 4 bases, with 11 bases left between them. The germline CDR1 and CDR2 sequences are SGDLS and YYNGEE. The CDR3 length is 12 residues. CDR3 DNA sequence: TGTGCCAGCGGGGGGGCGCGAGAGACCCAGTACTTC. This sequence encodes CASGGARETQYF.

In its sample, this clonotype was seen a few times. The chain carries TRBV7-2 and TRBJ1-5; D is perhaps TRBD1 (5 bases). CDR3 length equals 16 residues. V was cut by 5 bases and J by 0 bases, with 14 bases left in between. Germline CDR1 and CDR2: SGHTA and FQGNSA. The CDR3 loop reads CASSPGGVLSNQPQHF. DNA for the CDR3: TGTGCCAGCAGCCCCGGGGGGGTACTTAGCAATCAGCCCCAGCATTTT.

In the case of this clonotype: One end of the junction varies from germline; a read error may be responsible. V is TRBV11-1 and J is TRBJ1-2; tentative D call: TRBD1 (5 bases). The CDR3 sequence is 19 residues long. Germline V gene lookup returns CDR1 SGHAT and CDR2 FQDESV (reference sequence). CDR3: CASSLAPPAGPTFGYGCTF. The CDR3 nucleotides are TGTGCCAGCAGCTTAGCCCCCCCCGCGGGGCCAACTTTCGGCTATGGCTGCACCTTC.

The chain joins TRBV28 to TRBJ1-1, with no clear D. The CDR3 contains 16 residues. V lost 1 base and J 1 base, leaving 13 bases between the germline ends. Per the germline V gene, CDR1 is MDHEN and CDR2 is SYDVKM. The CDR3 loop reads CASSLLLLGENTEAFF. CDR3 DNA sequence: TGTGCCAGCAGTTTATTACTCCTGGGAGAGAACACTGAAGCTTTCTTT.

A word on this clonotype: Possible read error: a much larger clone is one base away. The chain combines TRBV5-5 with TRBJ1-2; possibly TRBD1 for D (5 bases). CDR3 length: 13 residues. CDR1 and CDR2 from the germline V gene are SGHKS and YYEKEE (reference sequence). DNA of the CDR3: TGTGCCAGCAGCAACGGGGCTAACTATGGCCACACCTTC. Translated: CASSNGANYGHTF.

This clonotype was picked up many times. The V call is TRBV5-1, the J call TRBJ2-1; D gene uncertain. CDR3 length equals 15 residues. Trimming removed 0 bases at V and 2 bases at J, with 9 bases between. Germline-derived CDR1 and CDR2 are SGHRS and YFSETQ. CDR3 loop: CASSLGGSTYNEQFF. The CDR3 nucleotides read TGCGCCAGCAGCTTGGGAGGATCTACCTACAATGAGCAGTTCTTC.

As for this clonotype: A read error may explain this, as a much larger clone is one base away. The conserved phenylalanine or tryptophan is not found at the CDR3 terminus, so this likely reflects a read error. This chain joins TRBV3-1 and TRBJ2-1; TRBD1 might be the D (5 bases). The CDR3 contains 15 residues. Germline CDR1 and CDR2: LGHDT and YNNKEL (reference sequence). Trimming took off 0 bases at V and 5 bases at J, with 11 bases between the two ends. As DNA, the CDR3 is TGTGCCAGCAGCCAAGACCCAGGGCAGCACAATGAGCAGTTCTTA. Protein: CASSQDPGQHNEQFL.